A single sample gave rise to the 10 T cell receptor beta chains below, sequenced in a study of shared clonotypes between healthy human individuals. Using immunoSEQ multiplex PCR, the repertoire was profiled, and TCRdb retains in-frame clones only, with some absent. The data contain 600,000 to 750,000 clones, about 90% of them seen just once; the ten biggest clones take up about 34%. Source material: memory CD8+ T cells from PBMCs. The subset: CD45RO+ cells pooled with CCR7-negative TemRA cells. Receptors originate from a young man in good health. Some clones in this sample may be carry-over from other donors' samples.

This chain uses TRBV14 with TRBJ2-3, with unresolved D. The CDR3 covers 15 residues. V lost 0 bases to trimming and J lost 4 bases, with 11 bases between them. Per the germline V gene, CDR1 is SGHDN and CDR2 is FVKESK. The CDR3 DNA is TGTGCCAGCAGCCAAGATGTACCCGCAGCAGATACGCAGTATTTT. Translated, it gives CASSQDVPAADTQYF.

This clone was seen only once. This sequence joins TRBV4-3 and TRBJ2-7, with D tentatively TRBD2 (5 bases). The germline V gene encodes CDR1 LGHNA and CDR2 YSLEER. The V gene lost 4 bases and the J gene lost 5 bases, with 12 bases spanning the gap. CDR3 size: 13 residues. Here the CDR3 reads CASSPGVPDEQYF. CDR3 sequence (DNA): TGCGCCAGCAGCCCCGGGGTCCCCGACGAGCAGTACTTC.

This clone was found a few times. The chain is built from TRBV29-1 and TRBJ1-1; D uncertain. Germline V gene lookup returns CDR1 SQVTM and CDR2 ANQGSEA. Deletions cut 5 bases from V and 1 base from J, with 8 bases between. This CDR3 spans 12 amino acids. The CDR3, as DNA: TGCAGCGTTTCTTCGGGGAACACTGAAGCTTTCTTT. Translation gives CSVSSGNTEAFF.

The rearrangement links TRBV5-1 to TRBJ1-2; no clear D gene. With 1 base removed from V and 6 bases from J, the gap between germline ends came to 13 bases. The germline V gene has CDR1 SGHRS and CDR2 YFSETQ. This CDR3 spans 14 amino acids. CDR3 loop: CASSLFHPGDGYTF. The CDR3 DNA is TGCGCCAGCAGCTTGTTCCACCCCGGGGATGGCTACACCTTC.

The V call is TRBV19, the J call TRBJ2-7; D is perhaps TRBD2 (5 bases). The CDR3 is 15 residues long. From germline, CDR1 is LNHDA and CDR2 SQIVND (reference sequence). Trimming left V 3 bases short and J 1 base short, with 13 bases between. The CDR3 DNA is TGTGCCAGTAGTATGGAACCAGGAGGATCCTACGAGCAGTACTTC. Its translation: CASSMEPGGSYEQYF.

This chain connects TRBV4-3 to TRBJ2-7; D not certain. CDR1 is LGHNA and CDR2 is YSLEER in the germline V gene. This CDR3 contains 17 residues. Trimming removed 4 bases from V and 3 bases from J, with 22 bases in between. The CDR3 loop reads CASSPTRGQRAIYEQYF. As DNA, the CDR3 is TGCGCCAGCAGCCCGACCCGTGGTCAGCGCGCGATCTACGAGCAGTACTTC.

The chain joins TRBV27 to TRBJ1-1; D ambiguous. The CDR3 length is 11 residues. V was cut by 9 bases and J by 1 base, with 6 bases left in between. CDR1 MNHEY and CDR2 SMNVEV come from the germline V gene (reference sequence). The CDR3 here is CASGRNTEAFF. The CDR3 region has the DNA TGTGCCAGTGGAAGGAACACTGAAGCTTTCTTT.

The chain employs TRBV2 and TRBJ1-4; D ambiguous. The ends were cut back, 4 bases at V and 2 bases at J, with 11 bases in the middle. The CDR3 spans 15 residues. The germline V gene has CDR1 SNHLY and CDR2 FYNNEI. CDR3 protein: CASSVEQSTNEKLFF. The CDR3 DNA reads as TGTGCCAGCAGTGTCGAACAGAGTACTAATGAAAAACTGTTTTTT.

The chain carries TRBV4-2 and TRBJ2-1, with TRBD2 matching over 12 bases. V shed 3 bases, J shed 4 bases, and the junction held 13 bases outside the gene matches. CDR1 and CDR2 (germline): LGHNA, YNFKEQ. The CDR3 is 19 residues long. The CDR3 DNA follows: TGTGCCAGCAGCCACCCGACCGGGGCTAGCGGGAGGGAGTACAATGAGCAGTTCTTC. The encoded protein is CASSHPTGASGREYNEQFF.

The DNA for the CDR3 is TGTGCCAGCCGAGTACTGGGGACAGGGGATAACTATGGCTACACCTTC. It encodes CASRVLGTGDNYGYTF. V usage is TRBV7-8 and J usage is TRBJ1-2, with TRBD1 matching 10 bases. V was clipped by 8 bases and J by 1 base; unmatched bases: 10. The germline CDR1 and CDR2 sequences are SGHVS and FQNEAQ. The CDR3 loop spans 16 amino acids. The full variable domain, its missing parts supplied by reference TRBV7-8 and TRBJ1-2, is GAGVSQSPRYKVAKRGQDVALRCDPISGHVSLFWYQQALGQGPEFLTYFQNEAQLDKSGLPSDRFFAERPEGSVSTLKIQRTQQEDSAVYLCASRVLGTGDNYGYTFGSGTRLTVV.